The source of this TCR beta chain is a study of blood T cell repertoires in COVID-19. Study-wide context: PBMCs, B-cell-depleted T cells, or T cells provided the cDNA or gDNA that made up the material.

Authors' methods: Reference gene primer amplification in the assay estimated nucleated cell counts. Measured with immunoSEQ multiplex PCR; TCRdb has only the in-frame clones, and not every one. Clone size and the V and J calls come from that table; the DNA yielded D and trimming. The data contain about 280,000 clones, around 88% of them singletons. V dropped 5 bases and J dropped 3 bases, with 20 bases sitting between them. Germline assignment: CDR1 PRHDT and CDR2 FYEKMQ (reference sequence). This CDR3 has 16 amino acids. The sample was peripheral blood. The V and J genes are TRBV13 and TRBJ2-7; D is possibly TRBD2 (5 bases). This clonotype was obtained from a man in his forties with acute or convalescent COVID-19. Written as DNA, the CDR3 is TGTGCCAGCAGCCCCGGTCGGAGCGGTTTGGACTACGAGCAGTACTTC. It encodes CASSPGRSGLDYEQYF.